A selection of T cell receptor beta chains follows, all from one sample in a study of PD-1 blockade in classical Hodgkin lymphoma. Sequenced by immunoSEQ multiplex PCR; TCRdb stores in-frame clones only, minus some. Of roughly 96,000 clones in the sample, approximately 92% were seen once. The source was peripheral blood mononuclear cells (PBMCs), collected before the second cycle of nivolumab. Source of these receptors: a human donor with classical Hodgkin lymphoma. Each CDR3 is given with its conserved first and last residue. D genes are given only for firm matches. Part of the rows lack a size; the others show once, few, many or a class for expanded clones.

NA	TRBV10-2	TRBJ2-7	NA	CASMGKDGGSYEQYF	TGCGCCAGCATGGGGAAGGATGGGGGCTCCTACGAGCAGTACTTC
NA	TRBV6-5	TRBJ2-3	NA	CAVGPDTQYF	TGTGCCGTGGGGCCAGATACGCAGTATTTT
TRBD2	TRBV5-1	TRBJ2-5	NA	CASSLALAGSQETQYF	TGCGCCAGCAGCTTGGCACTAGCGGGGAGCCAAGAGACCCAGTACTTC
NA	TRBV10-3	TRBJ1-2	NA	CAISEPAGYYGYTF	TGTGCCATCAGTGAGCCGGCAGGGTACTATGGCTACACCTTC
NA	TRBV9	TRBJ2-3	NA	CASSPDSVSTDTQYF	TGTGCCAGCAGCCCGGACAGCGTTAGCACAGATACGCAGTATTTT
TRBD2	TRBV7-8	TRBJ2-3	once	CASSLGTSGRASDTQYF	TGTGCCAGCAGCTTAGGGACTAGCGGGAGGGCCTCAGATACGCAGTATTTT
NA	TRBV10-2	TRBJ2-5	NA	CASSVGSLWETQYF	TGCGCCAGCAGTGTGGGGAGTTTGTGGGAGACCCAGTACTTC
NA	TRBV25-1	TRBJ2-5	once	CASSEYNGETQYF	TGTGCCAGCAGTGAATACAACGGGGAGACCCAGTACTTC
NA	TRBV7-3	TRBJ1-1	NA	CASSFGIDTEAFF	TGTGCCAGCAGCTTTGGCATCGACACTGAAGCTTTCTTT
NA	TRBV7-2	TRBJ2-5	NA	CASSLEGQETQYF	TGTGCCAGCAGCTTGGAAGGACAAGAGACCCAGTACTTC
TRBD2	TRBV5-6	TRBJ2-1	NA	CASSSRLAGGFEQFF	TGTGCCAGCAGCTCCAGACTAGCGGGGGGCTTTGAGCAGTTCTTC
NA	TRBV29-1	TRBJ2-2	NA	CSVFRPNTGELFF	TGCAGCGTTTTTAGACCGAACACCGGGGAGCTGTTTTTT
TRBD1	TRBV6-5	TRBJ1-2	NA	CASSYGTDNGYTF	TGTGCCAGCAGTTACGGGACAGACAATGGCTACACCTTC
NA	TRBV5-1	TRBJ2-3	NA	CASSLQSTDTQYF	TGCGCCAGCAGCTTACAAAGCACAGATACGCAGTATTTT
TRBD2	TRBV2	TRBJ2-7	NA	CASTPPGAPRLAGHYEQYF	TGTGCCAGCACCCCCCCGGGTGCCCCAAGACTAGCGGGGCACTACGAGCAGTACTTC
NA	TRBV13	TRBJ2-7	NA	CASSLEAGGPQSYEQYF	TGTGCCAGCAGCTTAGAAGCTGGTGGCCCCCAGTCCTACGAGCAGTACTTC
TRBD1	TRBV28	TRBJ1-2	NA	CASSLSGTGVSYGYTF	TGTGCCAGCAGTTTATCTGGGACAGGGGTCTCCTATGGCTACACCTTC
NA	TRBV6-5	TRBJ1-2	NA	CASSYRGANYGYTF	TGTGCCAGCAGTTACCGGGGCGCCAACTATGGCTACACCTTC
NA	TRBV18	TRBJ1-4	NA	CASSPGGNEKLFF	TGTGCCAGCTCACCTGGCGGTAATGAAAAACTGTTTTTT
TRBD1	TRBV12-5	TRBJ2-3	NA	CASGLGDRGPDTQYF	TGTGCTAGTGGACTAGGGGACAGGGGGCCAGATACGCAGTATTTT
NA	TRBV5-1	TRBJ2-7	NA	CASSFVGSQDSYEQYF	TGCGCCAGCAGCTTTGTCGGCTCCCAAGACTCCTACGAGCAGTACTTC
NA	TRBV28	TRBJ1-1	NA	CASTFLNTEAFF	TGTGCCAGCACTTTTTTGAACACTGAAGCTTTCTTT
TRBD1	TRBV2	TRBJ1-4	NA	CASSPGQGGMGEKLFF	TGTGCCAGCAGCCCGGGACAGGGTGGAATGGGAGAAAAACTGTTTTTT
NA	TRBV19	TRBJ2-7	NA	CASSPGSYEQYF	TGTGCCAGTAGTCCCGGTTCCTACGAGCAGTACTTC
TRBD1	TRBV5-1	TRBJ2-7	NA	CASSLGGQVSEQYF	TGCGCCAGCAGCTTGGGGGGACAGGTATCCGAGCAGTACTTC
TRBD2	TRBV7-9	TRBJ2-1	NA	CASSSPSGGYNEQFF	TGTGCCAGCAGCTCGCCATCGGGGGGTTACAATGAGCAGTTCTTC
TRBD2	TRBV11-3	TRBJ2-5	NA	CASSSETSGGEETQYF	TGTGCCAGCAGCTCAGAGACTAGCGGGGGAGAAGAGACCCAGTACTTC
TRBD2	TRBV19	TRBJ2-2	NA	CASRRGLAGGTGELFF	TGTGCCAGTAGGCGAGGACTAGCGGGAGGGACCGGGGAGCTGTTTTTT
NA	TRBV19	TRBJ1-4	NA	CASTGEMGKLFF	TGTGCCAGTACCGGGGAGATGGGAAAACTGTTTTTT
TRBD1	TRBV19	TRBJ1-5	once	CASRPGTGPNQPQHF	TGTGCCAGTAGGCCAGGGACAGGCCCCAATCAGCCCCAGCATTTT
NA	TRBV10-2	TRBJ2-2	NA	CASSEWAPGELFF	TGCGCCAGCAGTGAGTGGGCCCCGGGGGAGCTGTTTTTT
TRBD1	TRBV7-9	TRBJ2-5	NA	CASRDSQFPEETQYF	TGTGCCAGCCGGGACAGCCAGTTTCCAGAAGAGACCCAGTACTTC
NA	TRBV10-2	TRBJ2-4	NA	CASSESWDIQYF	TGCGCCAGCAGTGAGTCTTGGGACATTCAGTACTTC
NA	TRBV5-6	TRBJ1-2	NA	CASSLAGDYYGYTF	TGTGCCAGCAGCCTGGCAGGGGACTACTATGGCTACACCTTC
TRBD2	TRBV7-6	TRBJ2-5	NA	CASSLNSFRLAGGETQYF	TGTGCCAGCAGCTTGAACAGTTTCAGGCTAGCGGGAGGGGAGACCCAGTACTTC